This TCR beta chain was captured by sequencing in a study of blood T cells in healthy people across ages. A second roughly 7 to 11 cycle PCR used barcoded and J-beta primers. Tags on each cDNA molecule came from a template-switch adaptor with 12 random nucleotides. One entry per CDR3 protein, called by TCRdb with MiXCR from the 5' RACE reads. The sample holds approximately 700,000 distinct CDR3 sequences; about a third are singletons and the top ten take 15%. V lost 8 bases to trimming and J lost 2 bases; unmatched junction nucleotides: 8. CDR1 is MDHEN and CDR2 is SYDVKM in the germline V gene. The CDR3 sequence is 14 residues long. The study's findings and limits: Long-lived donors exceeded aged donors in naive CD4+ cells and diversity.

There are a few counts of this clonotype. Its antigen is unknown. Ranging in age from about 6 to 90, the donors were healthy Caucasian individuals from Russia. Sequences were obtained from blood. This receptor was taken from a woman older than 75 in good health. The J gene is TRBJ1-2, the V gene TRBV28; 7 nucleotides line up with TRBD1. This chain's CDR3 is CASAKGGSNYGYTF. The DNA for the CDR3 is TGTGCCAGCGCTAAAGGGGGCTCGAACTATGGCTACACCTTC.